One and the same sample provided the 30 T cell receptor beta chains below, sequenced in a study of blood T cell repertoires in COVID-19. TCRdb's table, derived via immunoSEQ multiplex PCR, lists solely in-frame clones and lacks some. The table includes under 150,000 clones, about 80% detected once. The sample taken for sequencing was peripheral blood. The receptors originated from a woman older than 75 in a cohort sampled during active or convalescent COVID-19.

The genes are TRBV28 and TRBJ1-5; D call uncertain. The V gene's germline CDR1 is MDHEN and CDR2 SYDVKM. Trimming took off 3 bases at V and 3 bases at J, with 12 bases between the two ends. The length of the CDR3 is 15 residues. The CDR3 here is CASSFGVVPNQPQHF. The CDR3 DNA follows: TGTGCCAGCAGTTTCGGGGTCGTACCCAATCAGCCCCAGCATTTT.

On this clone itself: One end of the junction is discordant with germline, which a read error may explain. The chain combines TRBV7-7 with TRBJ2-2, with 8 bases lining up with TRBD2. Germline CDR1 is SSHAT and CDR2 is FNYEAQ (reference sequence). The CDR3 runs to 15 residues. In DNA form, the CDR3 reads TGTGCTAGCAGCCCAGCGGGGGCCAACACCGGGGAGCTGTTTTTT. Its translation: CASSPAGANTGELFF.

The V gene is TRBV24-1, the J gene TRBJ2-3; TRBD1 agrees at 9 bases. Looked up from germline, CDR1 is KGHDR and CDR2 is SFDVKD. The CDR3 totals 17 residues. J gave up 2 bases and V 5 bases, and 10 bases lay outside the gene matches. The CDR3 region is CATSGATGTGFTDTQYF. CDR3 in DNA: TGTGCCACCAGTGGGGCAACCGGGACAGGGTTCACAGATACGCAGTATTTT.

This clone has only a few counts. This chain uses TRBV11-2 with TRBJ1-4; D not resolved. The CDR3 loop spans 14 amino acids. Looked up from germline, CDR1 is SGHAT and CDR2 is FQNNGV. Deletions cut 2 bases from V and 7 bases from J, with 11 bases between. The CDR3 region is CASSLRPRPEKLFF. CDR3 nucleotides: TGTGCCAGCAGCTTAAGGCCCAGGCCTGAAAAACTGTTTTTT.

J is TRBJ2-5 and V is TRBV19, with 15 positions matching TRBD2. Germline lookup yields CDR1 LNHDA and CDR2 SQIVND (reference sequence). V was clipped by 6 bases and J by 5 bases; unmatched bases: 13. This CDR3 comprises 18 residues. The CDR3 sequence is CASSRGLAGGPKSETQYF. The CDR3 bases are TGTGCCAGTAGCCGCGGACTAGCGGGGGGGCCCAAGTCCGAGACCCAGTACTTC.

This sequence joins TRBV4-1 and TRBJ1-1; 8 bases line up with TRBD1. Germline V gene lookup returns CDR1 MGHRA and CDR2 YSYEKL. V lost 3 bases and J lost 4; bases outside the gene matches: 10. CDR3 length: 16 amino acids. The CDR3 DNA reads TGCGCCAGCAGCCAGGGCAGGGGGCTCTGGGTCACTGAAGCTTTCTTT. It encodes CASSQGRGLWVTEAFF.

This chain links TRBV6-5 with TRBJ1-5, with D possibly being TRBD1 (5 bases). Trimming cost V 6 bases and J 0 bases, with 12 bases left between them. Per germline, CDR1 MNHEY and CDR2 SVGAGI. The CDR3 loop spans 15 amino acids. CDR3 amino acids: CASRGPPYSNQPQHF. The CDR3 region has the DNA TGTGCCAGCAGGGGGCCCCCCTATAGCAATCAGCCCCAGCATTTT.

The sample holds a few counts of this clone. V gene TRBV15 combines with J gene TRBJ1-2, with D possibly being TRBD1 (6 bases). Germline values: CDR1 LNHNV, CDR2 YYDKDF (reference sequence). Trimming removed 3 bases from V and 6 bases from J, with 14 bases in between. The CDR3 spans 14 residues. The CDR3 sequence: CATSRGWTENGYTF. For the CDR3, the DNA is TGTGCCACCAGCAGGGGTTGGACAGAGAATGGCTACACCTTC. The entire variable domain, with the rest obtained from reference TRBV15 and TRBJ1-2, is as follows: DAMVIQNPRYQVTQFGKPVTLSCSQTLNHNVMYWYQQKSSQAPKLLFHYYDKDFNNEADTPDNFQSRRPNTSFCFLDIRSPGLGDTAMYLCATSRGWTENGYTFGSGTRLTVV.

As for this clone: The identical CDR3 is also encoded by other nucleotide sequences in the sample. The chain links TRBV5-1 to TRBJ2-1, with 9 nucleotides matching TRBD1. J was trimmed by 4 bases and V by 4 bases; bases with no gene match: 6. CDR1 and CDR2 from the germline V gene are SGHRS and YFSETQ. The CDR3 is 15 residues long. Here the CDR3 DNA reads TGCGCCAGCAGCCCCGGACAGGGGTCTTACAATGAGCAGTTCTTC. It is translated as CASSPGQGSYNEQFF.

This chain links TRBV19 with TRBJ1-1, with 7 bases matching TRBD1. CDR3 size: 14 residues. Germline assignment: CDR1 LNHDA and CDR2 SQIVND (reference sequence). The V and J ends lost 6 bases and 2 bases, in that order; junction bases with no gene match: 6. The CDR3 DNA reads as TGTGCCAGTAGGCAGGGGGTTCATAACACTGAAGCTTTCTTT. It specifies CASRQGVHNTEAFF.

The chain recombines TRBV7-2 with TRBJ1-1, with D perhaps TRBD1 (6 bases). The germline V gene has CDR1 SGHTA and CDR2 FQGNSA. The CDR3 covers 14 residues. The V end was cut by 2 bases, the J end by 5 bases, with 12 bases between. CDR3 region: CASSLWGRWTEAFF. The CDR3, as DNA: TGTGCCAGCAGCTTATGGGGGCGTTGGACTGAAGCTTTCTTT.

The chain uses TRBV5-1 and TRBJ2-5; no clear D. Germline-derived CDR1 and CDR2 are SGHRS and YFSETQ. CDR3 length: 14 residues. V gave up 0 bases and J gave up 0 bases, with 6 bases separating them. The CDR3 nucleotides read TGCGCCAGCAGCTTGGAGCCAAACCAAGAGACCCAGTACTTC. Residues: CASSLEPNQETQYF. Using reference TRBV5-1 and TRBJ2-5 for the parts outside the CDR3, the full variable domain is KAGVTQTPRYLIKTRGQQVTLSCSPISGHRSVSWYQQTPGQGLQFLFEYFSETQRNKGNFPGRFSGRQFSNSRSEMNVSTLELGDSALYLCASSLEPNQETQYFGPGTRLLVL.

V usage is TRBV7-2 and J usage is TRBJ1-6, with D possibly TRBD1 on 6 matching bases. The CDR3 sequence is 15 residues long. With 5 bases removed from V and 6 bases from J, the gap between germline ends came to 14 bases. The germline V gene encodes CDR1 SGHTA and CDR2 FQGNSA. The CDR3 coding sequence is TGTGCCAGCAGCCTCAGACAGGAAACTAATTCACCCCTCCACTTT. Translating gives CASSLRQETNSPLHF.

The gene calls are TRBV7-6 and TRBJ2-3, with 7 bases fitting TRBD2. CDR1 is SGHVS and CDR2 is FNYEAQ in the germline V gene. V was pared by 2 bases and J by 1 base, with 3 bases of the junction left unmatched. CDR3 size: 15 residues. CDR3: CASSLYSGGTDTQYF. The CDR3 DNA follows: TGTGCCAGCAGCTTATACAGCGGGGGCACAGATACGCAGTATTTT.

V gene TRBV2 combines with J gene TRBJ2-2; 8 bases align to TRBD2. The CDR3 has 15 amino acids. Looked up from germline, CDR1 is SNHLY and CDR2 is FYNNEI. J gave up 1 base and V 6 bases, and 4 bases lay outside the gene matches. The DNA for the CDR3 is TGTGCCAGCAGGAGCGGGGGCAAGAACACCGGGGAGCTGTTTTTT. As protein: CASRSGGKNTGELFF.

The chain links TRBV7-9 to TRBJ1-2; 7 bases agree with TRBD1. V trimming: 2 bases; J trimming: 4 bases; junction bases outside the gene matches: 13. The CDR3 loop spans 17 amino acids. The germline CDR1 and CDR2 sequences are SEHNR and FQNEAQ (reference sequence). The CDR3 sequence: CASSLPGTASIGYGYTF. The DNA of the CDR3 is TGTGCCAGCAGCTTACCGGGGACAGCGTCCATCGGCTATGGCTACACCTTC.

This clone was seen more than once but under ten times. This rearrangement joins TRBV4-1 to TRBJ1-1, with 7 bases aligning to TRBD1. Germline CDR1 and CDR2: MGHRA and YSYEKL. Trimming removed 4 bases from V and 2 bases from J; junction bases left unmatched: 7. This CDR3 comprises 15 residues. The CDR3 coding sequence is TGCGCCAGCAGCCCACAGGGACAGATTAACACTGAAGCTTTCTTT. This gives the protein CASSPQGQINTEAFF.

This clone has just a few counts. The chain employs TRBV4-2 and TRBJ1-1; D gene ambiguous. The CDR3 contains 15 residues. The V gene's germline CDR1 is LGHNA and CDR2 YNFKEQ. Trimming took 0 bases from V and 5 from J, leaving 13 bases between them. The CDR3: CASSQDLRGYTEAFF. CDR3 bases: TGTGCCAGCAGCCAAGATTTACGCGGGTATACTGAAGCTTTCTTT.

The CDR3 region is CASLAGRTGELFF. CDR3 DNA: TGTGCCAGCCTAGCGGGGAGGACCGGGGAGCTGTTTTTT. The chain couples TRBV12-3 or TRBV12-4 to TRBJ2-2; 9 nucleotides line up with TRBD2. CDR3 length equals 13 residues. V shed 8 bases, J shed 5 bases, and the junction held 3 bases outside the gene matches.

The chain carries TRBV28 and TRBJ2-7; possible D gene TRBD2, 6 bases. The CDR3 has 14 amino acids. Per the germline V gene, CDR1 is MDHEN and CDR2 is SYDVKM. Trimming took 0 bases from V and 5 from J, leaving 11 bases between them. The CDR3 region is CASSLCGEEDEQYV. The DNA for the CDR3 is TGTGCCAGCAGTTTATGCGGGGAGGAAGACGAGCAGTACGTC.

The chain employs TRBV19 and TRBJ1-5, with D tentatively TRBD1 (6 bases). CDR1 LNHDA and CDR2 SQIVND come from the germline V gene (reference sequence). V lost 3 bases and J lost 3, with 12 bases in between. The CDR3 has 15 residues. CDR3 sequence: CASSILQGNNQPQHF. CDR3 bases: TGTGCCAGTAGTATCCTCCAGGGGAACAATCAGCCCCAGCATTTT.

This sequence joins TRBV28 and TRBJ1-6, with 8 bases that match TRBD1. Germline values: CDR1 MDHEN, CDR2 SYDVKM. The CDR3 is 15 amino acids. V lost 7 bases and J lost 7; bases outside the gene matches: 9. CDR3 region: CASIWSGGANSPLHF. The CDR3 region has the DNA TGTGCCAGCATTTGGTCAGGGGGCGCCAATTCACCCCTCCACTTT.

This sequence joins TRBV7-8 and TRBJ2-1; weak D call: TRBD2 (5 bases). This CDR3 is built from 16 residues. Germline CDR1 and CDR2: SGHVS and FQNEAQ. V was clipped by 2 bases and J by 4 bases, with 15 bases between them. The CDR3 nucleotides read TGTGCCAGCAGCTTATCAGGAGTAGGACTTTACAATGAGCAGTTCTTC. It yields the protein CASSLSGVGLYNEQFF.

The chain uses TRBV2 and TRBJ1-4; 9 bases are shared with TRBD1. Germline loops: CDR1 SNHLY, CDR2 FYNNEI. Germline trimming cut 7 bases from V and 6 bases from J; bases unmatched to any gene: 3. The CDR3 has 13 residues. CDR3 bases: TGTGCCAGCACCAGGGACAGGGATGAAAAACTGTTTTTT. Encoded protein: CASTRDRDEKLFF.

This rearrangement joins TRBV19 to TRBJ2-2, with 8 positions matching TRBD1. Germline CDR1 is LNHDA and CDR2 is SQIVND (reference sequence). The CDR3 is 16 residues long. The junction had 10 bases not matched to a gene; V was cut back by 6 bases and J by 4 bases. In DNA, the CDR3 is TGTGCCAGTAGCCACGTCGACAGGGGTGGCACCGGGGAGCTGTTTTTT. Protein sequence: CASSHVDRGGTGELFF. The complete variable domain, with remaining parts taken from reference TRBV19 and TRBJ2-2, reads DGGITQSPKYLFRKEGQNVTLSCEQNLNHDAMYWYRQDPGQGLRLIYYSQIVNDFQKGDIAEGYSVSREKKESFPLTVTSAQKNPTAFYLCASSHVDRGGTGELFFGEGSRLTVL.

The chain carries TRBV4-1 and TRBJ1-2; TRBD1 aligns across 9 bases. This CDR3 has 17 residues. Losses at the gene ends were 3 bases for V and 3 bases for J; bases not matched to a gene: 11. The V gene's germline CDR1 is MGHRA and CDR2 YSYEKL. This CDR3 reads CASSQPITGGGYYGYTF. CDR3 DNA: TGCGCCAGCAGCCAGCCAATTACAGGGGGCGGATACTATGGCTACACCTTC.

The rearrangement links TRBV6-6 to TRBJ1-6; D not resolved. The germline V gene encodes CDR1 MNHNY and CDR2 SVGAGI (reference sequence). The V and J ends lost 8 bases and 5 bases respectively, with 7 bases between them. The CDR3 length is 12 residues. The chain's CDR3 is CASHLDNSPLHF. CDR3 nucleotides: TGTGCCAGCCACCTAGATAATTCACCCCTCCACTTT.

This sequence joins TRBV30 and TRBJ1-5; 7 bases are shared with TRBD1. CDR1 GTSNPN and CDR2 SVGIG come from the germline V gene (reference sequence). CDR3 length equals 15 residues. V dropped 4 bases and J dropped 5; count of bases not matched to a gene: 11. Here the CDR3 DNA reads TGTGCCTGGAACACCCGGACAGGTTGGGATCAGCCCCAGCATTTT. It codes for CAWNTRTGWDQPQHF.

The chain has TRBV4-1 and TRBJ1-5, with D hard to call. Germline lookup yields CDR1 MGHRA and CDR2 YSYEKL. The ends were cut back, 5 bases at V and 4 bases at J, with 15 bases in the middle. The CDR3 has 15 residues. The CDR3, as DNA: TGCGCCAGCAGCGAAAAACACAACGTAAATCAGCCCCAGCATTTT. Its translation: CASSEKHNVNQPQHF.

This clone was counted a few times. The J gene is TRBJ1-5, the V gene TRBV5-6; D remains unclear. Germline CDR1 is SGHDT and CDR2 is YYEEEE. Trimming stripped 4 bases from V and 8 bases from J, with 13 bases between. This CDR3 comprises 13 residues. The chain's CDR3 is CASSRRSPEPQHF. In DNA form, the CDR3 reads TGTGCCAGCAGCCGGAGGTCCCCCGAGCCCCAGCATTTT.